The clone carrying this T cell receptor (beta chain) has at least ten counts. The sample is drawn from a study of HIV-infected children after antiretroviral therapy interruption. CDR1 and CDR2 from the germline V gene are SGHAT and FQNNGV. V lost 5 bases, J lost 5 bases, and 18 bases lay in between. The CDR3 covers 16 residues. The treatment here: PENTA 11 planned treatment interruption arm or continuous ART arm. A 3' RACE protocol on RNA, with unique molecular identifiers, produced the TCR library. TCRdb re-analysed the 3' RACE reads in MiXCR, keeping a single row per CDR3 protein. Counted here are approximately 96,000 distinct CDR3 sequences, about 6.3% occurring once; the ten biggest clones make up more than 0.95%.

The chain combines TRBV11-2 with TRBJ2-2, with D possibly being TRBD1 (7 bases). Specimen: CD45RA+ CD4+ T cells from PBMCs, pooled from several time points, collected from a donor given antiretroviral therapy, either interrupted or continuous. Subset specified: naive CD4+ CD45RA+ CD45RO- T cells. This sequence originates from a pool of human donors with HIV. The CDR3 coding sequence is TGTGCCAGCAGCCCCCGTTTGGCAGGGGGGACCGGGGAGCTGTTTTTT. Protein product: CASSPRLAGGTGELFF.